This T cell receptor (beta chain) was recorded in a study of shared clonotypes between healthy human individuals. Study background: Donors consisted of a couple of women and three men between 18 and 49.

Profiled with immunoSEQ multiplex PCR; TCRdb holds only in-frame clones, not every one. The repertoire holds roughly 480,000 clones, roughly 85% seen once, with approximately 12% in the top ten. In germline, CDR1 is SNHLY, CDR2 FYNNEI. V lost 7 bases, J lost 4 bases, and 19 bases lay in between. This CDR3 is built from 15 residues. About this clone: Its antigen remains unidentified.

Whole-study results and caveats: The study sampled only blood, and tissue repertoires likely differ.

What was sequenced was PBMCs. The clonotype comes from a woman in her thirties or forties in good health. Some clones in this sample may be carry-over from other donors' samples. The V and J genes are TRBV2 and TRBJ1-1; perhaps TRBD1 as D (6 bases). CDR3 loop: CASTRGRQEGTEAFF. In nucleotides, the CDR3 is TGTGCCAGCACCCGGGGGAGACAGGAGGGCACTGAAGCTTTCTTT. The variable domain in full, completed from reference TRBV2 and TRBJ1-1, reads EPEVTQTPSHQVTQMGQEVILRCVPISNHLYFYWYRQILGQKVEFLVSFYNNEISEKSEIFDDQFSVERPDGSNFTLKIRSTKLEDSAMYFCASTRGRQEGTEAFFGQGTRLTVV.